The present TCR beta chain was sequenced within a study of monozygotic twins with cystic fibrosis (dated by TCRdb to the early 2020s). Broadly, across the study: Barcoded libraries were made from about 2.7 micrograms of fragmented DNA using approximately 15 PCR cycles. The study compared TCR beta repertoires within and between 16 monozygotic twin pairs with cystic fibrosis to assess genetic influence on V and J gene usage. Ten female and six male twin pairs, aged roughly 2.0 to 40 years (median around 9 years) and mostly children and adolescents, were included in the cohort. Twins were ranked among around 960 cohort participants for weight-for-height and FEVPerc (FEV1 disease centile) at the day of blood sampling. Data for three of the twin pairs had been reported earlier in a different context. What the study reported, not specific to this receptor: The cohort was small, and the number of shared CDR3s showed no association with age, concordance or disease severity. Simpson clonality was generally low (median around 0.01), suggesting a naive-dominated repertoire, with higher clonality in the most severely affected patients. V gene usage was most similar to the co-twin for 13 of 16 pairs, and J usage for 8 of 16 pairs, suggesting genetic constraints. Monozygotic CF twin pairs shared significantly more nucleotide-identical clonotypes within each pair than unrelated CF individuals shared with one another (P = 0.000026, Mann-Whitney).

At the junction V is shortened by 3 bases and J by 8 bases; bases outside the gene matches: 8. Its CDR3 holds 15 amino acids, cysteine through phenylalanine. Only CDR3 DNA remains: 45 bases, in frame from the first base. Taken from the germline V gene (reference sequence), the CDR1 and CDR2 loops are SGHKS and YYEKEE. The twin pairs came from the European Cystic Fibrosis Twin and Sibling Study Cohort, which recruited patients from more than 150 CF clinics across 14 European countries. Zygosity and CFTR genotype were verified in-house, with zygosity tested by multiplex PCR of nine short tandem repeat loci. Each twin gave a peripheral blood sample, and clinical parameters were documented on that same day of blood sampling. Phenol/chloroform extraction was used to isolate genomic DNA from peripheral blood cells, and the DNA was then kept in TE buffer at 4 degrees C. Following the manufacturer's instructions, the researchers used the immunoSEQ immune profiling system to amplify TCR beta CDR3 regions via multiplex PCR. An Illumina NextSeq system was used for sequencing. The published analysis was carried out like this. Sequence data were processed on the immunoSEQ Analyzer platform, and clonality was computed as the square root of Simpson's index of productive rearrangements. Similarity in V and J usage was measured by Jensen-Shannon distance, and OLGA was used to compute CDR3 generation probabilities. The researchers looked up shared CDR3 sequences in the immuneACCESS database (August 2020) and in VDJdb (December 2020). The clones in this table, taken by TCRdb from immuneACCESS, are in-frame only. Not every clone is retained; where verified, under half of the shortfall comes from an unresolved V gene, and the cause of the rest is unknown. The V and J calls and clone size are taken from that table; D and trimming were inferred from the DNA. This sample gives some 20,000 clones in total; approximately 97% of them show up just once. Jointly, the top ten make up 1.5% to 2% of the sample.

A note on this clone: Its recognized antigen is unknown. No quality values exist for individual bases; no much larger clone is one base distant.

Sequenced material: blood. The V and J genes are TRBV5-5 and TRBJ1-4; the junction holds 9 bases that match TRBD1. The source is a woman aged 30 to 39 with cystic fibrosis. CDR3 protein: CASSSRTGVGEKLFF. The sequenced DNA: TGTGCCAGCAGCTCCCGGACAGGGGTGGGAGAAAAACTGTTTTTT.